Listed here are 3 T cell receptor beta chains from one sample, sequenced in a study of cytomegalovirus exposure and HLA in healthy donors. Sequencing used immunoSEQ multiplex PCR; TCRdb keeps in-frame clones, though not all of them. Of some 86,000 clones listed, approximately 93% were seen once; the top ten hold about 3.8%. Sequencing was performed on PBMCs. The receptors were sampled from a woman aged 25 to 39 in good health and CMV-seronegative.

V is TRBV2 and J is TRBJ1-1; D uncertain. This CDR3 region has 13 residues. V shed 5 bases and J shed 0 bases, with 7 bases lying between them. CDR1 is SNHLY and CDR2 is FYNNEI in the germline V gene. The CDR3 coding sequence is TGTGCCAGCAGTAGAGTTATGAACACTGAAGCTTTCTTT. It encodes CASSRVMNTEAFF.

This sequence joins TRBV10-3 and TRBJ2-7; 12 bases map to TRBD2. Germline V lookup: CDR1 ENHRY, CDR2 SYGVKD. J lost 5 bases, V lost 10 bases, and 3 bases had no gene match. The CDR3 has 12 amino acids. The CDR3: CATRLAGDEQYF. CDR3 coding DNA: TGTGCCACCCGACTAGCGGGGGACGAGCAGTACTTC.

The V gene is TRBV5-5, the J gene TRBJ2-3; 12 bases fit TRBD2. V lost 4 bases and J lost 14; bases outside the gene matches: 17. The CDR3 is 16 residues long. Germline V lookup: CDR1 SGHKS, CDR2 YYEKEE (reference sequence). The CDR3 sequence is CASSLSTSGGFRNRYF. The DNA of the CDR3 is TGTGCCAGCAGCCTATCGACTAGCGGGGGATTTCGAAATCGGTATTTT.